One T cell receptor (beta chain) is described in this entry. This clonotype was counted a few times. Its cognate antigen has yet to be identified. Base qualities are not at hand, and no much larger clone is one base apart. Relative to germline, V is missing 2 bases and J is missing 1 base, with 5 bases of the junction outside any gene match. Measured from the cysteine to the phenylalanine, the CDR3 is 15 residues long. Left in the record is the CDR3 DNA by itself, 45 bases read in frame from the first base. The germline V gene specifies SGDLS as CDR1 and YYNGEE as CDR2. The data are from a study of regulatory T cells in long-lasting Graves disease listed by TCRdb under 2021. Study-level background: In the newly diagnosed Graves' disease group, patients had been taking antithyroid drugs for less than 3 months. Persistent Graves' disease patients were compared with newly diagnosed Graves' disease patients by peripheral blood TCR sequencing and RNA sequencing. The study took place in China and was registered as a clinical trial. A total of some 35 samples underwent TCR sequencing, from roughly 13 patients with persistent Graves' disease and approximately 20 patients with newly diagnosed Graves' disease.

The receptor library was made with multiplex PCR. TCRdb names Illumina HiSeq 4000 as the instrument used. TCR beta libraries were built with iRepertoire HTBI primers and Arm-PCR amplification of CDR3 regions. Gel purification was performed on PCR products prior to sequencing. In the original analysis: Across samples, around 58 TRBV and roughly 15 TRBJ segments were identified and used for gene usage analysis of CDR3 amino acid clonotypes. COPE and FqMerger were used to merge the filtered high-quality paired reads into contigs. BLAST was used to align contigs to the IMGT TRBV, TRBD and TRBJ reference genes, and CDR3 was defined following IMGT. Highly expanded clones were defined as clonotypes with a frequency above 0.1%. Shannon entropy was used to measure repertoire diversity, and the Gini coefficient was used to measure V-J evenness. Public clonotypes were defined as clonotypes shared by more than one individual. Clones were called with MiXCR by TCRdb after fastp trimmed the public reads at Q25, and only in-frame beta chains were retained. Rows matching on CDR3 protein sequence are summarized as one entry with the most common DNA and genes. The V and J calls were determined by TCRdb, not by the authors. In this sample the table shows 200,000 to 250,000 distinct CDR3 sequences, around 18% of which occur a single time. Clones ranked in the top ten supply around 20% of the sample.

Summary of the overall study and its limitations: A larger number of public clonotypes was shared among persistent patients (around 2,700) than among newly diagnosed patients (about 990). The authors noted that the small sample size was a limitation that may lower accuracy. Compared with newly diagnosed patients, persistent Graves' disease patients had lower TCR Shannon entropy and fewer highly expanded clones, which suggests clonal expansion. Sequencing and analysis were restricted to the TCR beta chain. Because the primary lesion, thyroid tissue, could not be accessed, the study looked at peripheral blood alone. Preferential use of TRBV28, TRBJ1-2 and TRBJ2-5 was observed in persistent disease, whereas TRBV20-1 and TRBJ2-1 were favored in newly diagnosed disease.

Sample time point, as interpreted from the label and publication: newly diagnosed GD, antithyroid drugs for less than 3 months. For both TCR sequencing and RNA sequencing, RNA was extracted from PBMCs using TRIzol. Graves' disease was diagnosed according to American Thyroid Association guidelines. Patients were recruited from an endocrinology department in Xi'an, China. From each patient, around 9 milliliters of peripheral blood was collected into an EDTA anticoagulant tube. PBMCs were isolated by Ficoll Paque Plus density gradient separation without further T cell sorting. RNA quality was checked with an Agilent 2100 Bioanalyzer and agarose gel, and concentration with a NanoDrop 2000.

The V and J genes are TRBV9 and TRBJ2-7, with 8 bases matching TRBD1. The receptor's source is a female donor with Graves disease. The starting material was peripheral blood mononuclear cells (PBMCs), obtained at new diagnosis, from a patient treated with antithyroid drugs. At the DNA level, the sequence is TGTGCCAGCAGCGTCGGTCAGGGGGCTTCCTACGAGCAGTACTTC. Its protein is CASSVGQGASYEQYF.